The clone carrying this TCR beta chain was detected a few times. The antigen is not known. In TCRdb, the 5' RACE reads were re-called with MiXCR into one record per CDR3 protein. The profile shows around 570,000 distinct CDR3 sequences, approximately 9.6% of them singletons. This sample is part of a study of identical twins. General study results and limits: Researchers reported excess low generation probability among twin-shared out-of-frame alpha sequences.

V gave up 10 bases and J gave up 5 bases; unmatched junction bases: 9. There are 14 residues in the CDR3. The germline V gene encodes CDR1 WSHSY and CDR2 SAAADI. These data also featured in a second study, about yellow fever vaccine responses in identical twins.

The chain joins TRBV10-2 to TRBJ2-5; the match to TRBD2 covers 11 bases. The TCR comes from a young woman in good health. What was sequenced was PBMCs. This chain's CDR3 is CATLAGGPGETQYF. CDR3 DNA: TGCGCCACTTTAGCGGGAGGGCCTGGGGAGACCCAGTACTTC.